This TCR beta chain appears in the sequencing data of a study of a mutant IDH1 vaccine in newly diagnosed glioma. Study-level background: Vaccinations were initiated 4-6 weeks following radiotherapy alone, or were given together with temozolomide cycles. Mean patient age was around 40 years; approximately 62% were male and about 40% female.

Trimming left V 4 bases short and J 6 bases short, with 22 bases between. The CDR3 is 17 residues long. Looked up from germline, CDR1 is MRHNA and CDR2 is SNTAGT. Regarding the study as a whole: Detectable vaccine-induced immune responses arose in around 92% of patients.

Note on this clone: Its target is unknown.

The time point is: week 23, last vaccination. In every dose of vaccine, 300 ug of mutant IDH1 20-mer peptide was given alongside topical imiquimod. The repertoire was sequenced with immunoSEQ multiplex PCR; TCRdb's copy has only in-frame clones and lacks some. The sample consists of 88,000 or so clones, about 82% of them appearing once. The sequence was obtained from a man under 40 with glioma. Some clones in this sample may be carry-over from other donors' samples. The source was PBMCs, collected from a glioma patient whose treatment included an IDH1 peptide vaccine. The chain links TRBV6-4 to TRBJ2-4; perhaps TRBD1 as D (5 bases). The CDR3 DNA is TGTGCCAGCAGTGCCCACCCCGTGGTTAGGGGTATAAACATTCAGTACTTC. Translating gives CASSAHPVVRGINIQYF.